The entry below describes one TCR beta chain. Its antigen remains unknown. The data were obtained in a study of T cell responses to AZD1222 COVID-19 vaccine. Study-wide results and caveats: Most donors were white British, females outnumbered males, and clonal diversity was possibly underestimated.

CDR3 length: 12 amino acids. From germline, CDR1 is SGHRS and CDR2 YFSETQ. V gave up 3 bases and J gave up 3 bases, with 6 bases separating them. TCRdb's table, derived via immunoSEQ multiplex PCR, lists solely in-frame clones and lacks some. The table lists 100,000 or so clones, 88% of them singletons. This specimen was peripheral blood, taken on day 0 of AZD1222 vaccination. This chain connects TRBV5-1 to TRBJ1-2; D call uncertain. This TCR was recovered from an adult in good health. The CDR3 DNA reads TGCGCCAGCAGCTCGACCGACTATGGCTACACCTTC. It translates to CASSSTDYGYTF. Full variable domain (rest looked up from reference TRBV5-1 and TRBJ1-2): KAGVTQTPRYLIKTRGQQVTLSCSPISGHRSVSWYQQTPGQGLQFLFEYFSETQRNKGNFPGRFSGRQFSNSRSEMNVSTLELGDSALYLCASSSTDYGYTFGSGTRLTVV.